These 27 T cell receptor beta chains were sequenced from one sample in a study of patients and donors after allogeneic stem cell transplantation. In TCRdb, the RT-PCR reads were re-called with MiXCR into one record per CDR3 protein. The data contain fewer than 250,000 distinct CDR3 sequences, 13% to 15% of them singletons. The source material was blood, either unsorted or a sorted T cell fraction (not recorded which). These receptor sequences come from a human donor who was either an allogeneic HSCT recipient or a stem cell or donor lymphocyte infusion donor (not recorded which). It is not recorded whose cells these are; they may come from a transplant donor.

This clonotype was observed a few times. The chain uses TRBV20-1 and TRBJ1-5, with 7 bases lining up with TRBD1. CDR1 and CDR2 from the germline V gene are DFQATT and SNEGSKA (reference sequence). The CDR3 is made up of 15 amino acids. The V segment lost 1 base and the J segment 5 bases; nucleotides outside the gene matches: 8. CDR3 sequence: CSARVGRQGDQPQHF. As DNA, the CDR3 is TGCAGTGCTAGAGTAGGCAGACAGGGTGATCAGCCCCAGCATTTT.

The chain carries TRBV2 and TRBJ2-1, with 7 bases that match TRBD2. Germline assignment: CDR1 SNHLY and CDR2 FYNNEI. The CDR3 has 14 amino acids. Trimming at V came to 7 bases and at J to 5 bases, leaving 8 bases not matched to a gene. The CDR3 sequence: CASTLSGIDNEQFF. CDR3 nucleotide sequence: TGTGCCAGCACCCTCAGCGGGATTGACAATGAGCAGTTCTTC.

The CDR3 bases are TGCAGTGCTAGTCCTCCTAGCGGGGGGGCGGATACGCAGTATTTT. Amino acid sequence: CSASPPSGGADTQYF. The chain couples TRBV20-1 to TRBJ2-3, with 12 bases aligning to TRBD2. The V gene's germline CDR1 is DFQATT and CDR2 SNEGSKA (reference sequence). The junction had 7 bases not matched to a gene; V was cut back by 3 bases and J by 6 bases. This CDR3 is 15 amino acids long.

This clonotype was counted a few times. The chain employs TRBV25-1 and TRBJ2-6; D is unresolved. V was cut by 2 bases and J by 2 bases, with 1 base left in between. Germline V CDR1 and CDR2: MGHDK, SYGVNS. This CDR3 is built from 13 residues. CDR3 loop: CASSEPGANVLTF. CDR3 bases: TGTGCCAGCAGTGAACCTGGGGCCAACGTCCTGACTTTC.

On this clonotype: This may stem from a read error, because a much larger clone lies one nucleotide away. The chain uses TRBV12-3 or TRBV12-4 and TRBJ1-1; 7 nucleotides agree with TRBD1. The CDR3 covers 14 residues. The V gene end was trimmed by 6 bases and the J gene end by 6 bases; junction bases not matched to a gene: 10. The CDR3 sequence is CASSWRRGDAEAFF. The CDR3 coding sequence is TGTGCCAGCAGCTGGCGCAGGGGGGACGCTGAAGCTTTCTTT.

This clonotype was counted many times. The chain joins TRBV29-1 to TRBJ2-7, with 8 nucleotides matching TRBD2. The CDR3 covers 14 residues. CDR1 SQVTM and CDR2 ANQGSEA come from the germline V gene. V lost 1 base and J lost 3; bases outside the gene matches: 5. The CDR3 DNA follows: TGCAGCGTTGAAGGAATAGCGGGGATCTACGAGCAGTACTTC. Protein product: CSVEGIAGIYEQYF.

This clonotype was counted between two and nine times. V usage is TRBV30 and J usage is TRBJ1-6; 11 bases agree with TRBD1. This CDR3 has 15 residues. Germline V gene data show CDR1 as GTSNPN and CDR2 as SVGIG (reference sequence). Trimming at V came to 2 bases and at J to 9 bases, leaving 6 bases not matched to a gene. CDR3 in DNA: TGTGCCTGGAGTATAGGGACAGGGGGTCGTTCACCCCTCCACTTT. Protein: CAWSIGTGGRSPLHF.

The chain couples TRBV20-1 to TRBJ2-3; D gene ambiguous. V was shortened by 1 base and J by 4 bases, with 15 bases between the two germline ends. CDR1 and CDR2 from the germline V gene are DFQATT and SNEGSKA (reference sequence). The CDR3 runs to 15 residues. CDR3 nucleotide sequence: TGCAGTGCTAGAGCGTTTATTAGCAGTTCAGATACGCAGTATTTT. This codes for CSARAFISSSDTQYF.

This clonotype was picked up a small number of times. CDR3 sequence (DNA): TGTGCCAGCAGCCAAGATGAGGGACAAGAGACCCAGTACTTC. Its translation is CASSQDEGQETQYF. This chain joins TRBV3-1 and TRBJ2-5, with D possibly being TRBD2 (5 bases). The V gene's germline CDR1 is LGHDT and CDR2 YNNKEL (reference sequence). This CDR3 region has 14 residues. V shed 0 bases and J shed 2 bases, with 7 bases lying between them.

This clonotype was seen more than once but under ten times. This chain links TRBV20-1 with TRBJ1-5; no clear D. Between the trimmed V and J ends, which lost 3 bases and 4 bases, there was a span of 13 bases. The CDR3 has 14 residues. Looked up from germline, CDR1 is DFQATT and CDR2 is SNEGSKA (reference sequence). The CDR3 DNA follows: TGCAGTGCTAGGCCTTCGATGGCAAATCAGCCCCAGCATTTT. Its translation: CSARPSMANQPQHF.

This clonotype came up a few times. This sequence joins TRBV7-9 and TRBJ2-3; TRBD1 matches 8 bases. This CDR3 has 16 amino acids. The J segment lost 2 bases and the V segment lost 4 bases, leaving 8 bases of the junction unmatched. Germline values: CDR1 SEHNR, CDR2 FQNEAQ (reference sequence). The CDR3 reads CASSWGDRGYTDTQYF. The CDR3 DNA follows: TGTGCCAGCAGCTGGGGTGACAGGGGATACACAGATACGCAGTATTTT.

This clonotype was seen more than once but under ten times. For the CDR3, the DNA is TGTGCCAGCAGCTTAGACAGTGAGCAGTTCTTC. Residues: CASSLDSEQFF. The chain is built from TRBV11-1 and TRBJ2-1; D unclear. Germline CDR1 SGHAT, CDR2 FQDESV (reference sequence). The CDR3 consists of 11 residues. Trimming took off 1 base at V and 9 bases at J, with 4 bases between the two ends. The full variable domain, with the rest looked up from reference TRBV11-1 and TRBJ2-1, is EAEVAQSPRYKITEKSQAVAFWCDPISGHATLYWYRQILGQGPELLVQFQDESVVDDSQLPKDRFSAERLKGVDSTLKIQPAELGDSAMYLCASSLDSEQFFGPGTRLTVL.

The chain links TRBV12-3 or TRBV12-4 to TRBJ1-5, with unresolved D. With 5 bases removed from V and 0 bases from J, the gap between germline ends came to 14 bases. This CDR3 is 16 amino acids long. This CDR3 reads CASSRDTEYSNQPQHF. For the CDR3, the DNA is TGTGCCAGCAGTAGGGATACAGAATATAGCAATCAGCCCCAGCATTTT.

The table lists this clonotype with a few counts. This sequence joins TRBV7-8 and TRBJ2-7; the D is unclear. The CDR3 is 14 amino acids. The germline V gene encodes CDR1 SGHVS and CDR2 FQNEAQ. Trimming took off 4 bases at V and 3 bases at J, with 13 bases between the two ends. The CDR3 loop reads CASSSTEIFYEQYF. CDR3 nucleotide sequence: TGTGCCAGCAGCTCGACCGAAATCTTCTACGAGCAGTACTTC.

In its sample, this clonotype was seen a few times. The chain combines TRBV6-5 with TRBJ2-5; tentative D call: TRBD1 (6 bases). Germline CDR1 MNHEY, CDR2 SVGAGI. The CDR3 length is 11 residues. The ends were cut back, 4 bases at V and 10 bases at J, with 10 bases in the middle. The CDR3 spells CASSSYRVQYF. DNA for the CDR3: TGTGCCAGCAGTTCCTACAGGGTCCAGTACTTC.

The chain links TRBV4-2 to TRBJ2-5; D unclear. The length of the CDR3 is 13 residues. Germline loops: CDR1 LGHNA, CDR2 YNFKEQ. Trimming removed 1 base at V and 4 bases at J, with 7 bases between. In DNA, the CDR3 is TGTGCCAGCAGCCAAGGCCCTAGAGAGACCCAGTACTTC. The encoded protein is CASSQGPRETQYF.

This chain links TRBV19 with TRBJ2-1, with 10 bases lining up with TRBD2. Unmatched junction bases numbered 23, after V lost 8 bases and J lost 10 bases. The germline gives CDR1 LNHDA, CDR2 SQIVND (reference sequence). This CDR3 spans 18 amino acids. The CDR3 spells CASAEKGGRLAGVREQFF. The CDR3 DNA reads TGTGCCAGTGCCGAGAAAGGGGGGAGGCTAGCGGGAGTGAGAGAGCAGTTCTTC.

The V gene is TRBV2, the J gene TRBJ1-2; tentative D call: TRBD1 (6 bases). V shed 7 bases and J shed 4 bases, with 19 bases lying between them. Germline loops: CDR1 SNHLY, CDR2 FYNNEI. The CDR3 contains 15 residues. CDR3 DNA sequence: TGTGCCAGCACCAACACTAAGACAGGACTCTATGGCTACACCTTC. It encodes CASTNTKTGLYGYTF. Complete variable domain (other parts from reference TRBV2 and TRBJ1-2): EPEVTQTPSHQVTQMGQEVILRCVPISNHLYFYWYRQILGQKVEFLVSFYNNEISEKSEIFDDQFSVERPDGSNFTLKIRSTKLEDSAMYFCASTNTKTGLYGYTFGSGTRLTVV.

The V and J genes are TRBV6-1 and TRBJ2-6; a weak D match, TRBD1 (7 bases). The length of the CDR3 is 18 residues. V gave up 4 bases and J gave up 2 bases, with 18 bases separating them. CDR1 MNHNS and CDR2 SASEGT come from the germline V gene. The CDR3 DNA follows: TGTGCCAGCAGTGCGTACAGGGGACTTAGTACTGGGGCCAACGTCCTGACTTTC. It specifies CASSAYRGLSTGANVLTF.

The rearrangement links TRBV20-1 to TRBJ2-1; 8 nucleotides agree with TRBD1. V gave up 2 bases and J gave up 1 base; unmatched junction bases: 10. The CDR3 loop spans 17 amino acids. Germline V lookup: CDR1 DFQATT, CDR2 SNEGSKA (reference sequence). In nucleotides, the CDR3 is TGCAGTGCTAGAACGGGCAGGGGGCGAGGTTCCTACAATGAGCAGTTCTTC. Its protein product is CSARTGRGRGSYNEQFF.

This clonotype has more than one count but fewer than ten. The DNA for the CDR3 is TGTGCCATCAGGATTAACAGGGTAACTAACTATGGCTACACCTTC. It codes for CAIRINRVTNYGYTF. The rearrangement uses TRBV10-3 and TRBJ1-2; maybe TRBD1 (6 bases). CDR1 and CDR2 (germline): ENHRY, SYGVKD. V was shortened by 6 bases and J by 0 bases, with 14 bases between the two germline ends. This CDR3 has 15 amino acids.

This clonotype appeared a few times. CDR3 in DNA: TGTGCCAGCAGTCCATGGGCGGGATACGAGCAGTACTTC. Translating it yields CASSPWAGYEQYF. The chain uses TRBV6-1 and TRBJ2-7; D may be TRBD2 (6 bases). V dropped 5 bases and J dropped 4 bases, with 12 bases sitting between them. The CDR3 contains 13 residues. Germline V gene data show CDR1 as MNHNS and CDR2 as SASEGT.

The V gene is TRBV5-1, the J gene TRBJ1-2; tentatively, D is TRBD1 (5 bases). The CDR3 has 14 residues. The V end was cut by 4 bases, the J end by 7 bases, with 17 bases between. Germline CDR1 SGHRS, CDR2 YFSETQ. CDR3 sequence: CASSSPGGMRGYTF. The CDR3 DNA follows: TGCGCCAGCAGCAGTCCTGGGGGTATGCGTGGCTACACCTTC.

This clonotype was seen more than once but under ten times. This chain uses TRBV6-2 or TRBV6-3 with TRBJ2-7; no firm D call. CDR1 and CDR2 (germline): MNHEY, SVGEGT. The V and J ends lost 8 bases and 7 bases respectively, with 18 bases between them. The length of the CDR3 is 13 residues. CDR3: CASLRVNPREQYF. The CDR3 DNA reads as TGTGCCAGCCTAAGGGTAAACCCTCGAGAGCAGTACTTC.

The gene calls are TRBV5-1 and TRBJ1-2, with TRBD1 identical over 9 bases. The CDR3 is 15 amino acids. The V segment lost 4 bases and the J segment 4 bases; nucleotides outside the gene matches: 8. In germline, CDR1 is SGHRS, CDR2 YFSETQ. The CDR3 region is CASSVAWTGAYGYTF. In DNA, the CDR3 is TGCGCCAGCAGCGTGGCCTGGACAGGGGCCTATGGCTACACCTTC. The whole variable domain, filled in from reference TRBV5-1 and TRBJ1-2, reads KAGVTQTPRYLIKTRGQQVTLSCSPISGHRSVSWYQQTPGQGLQFLFEYFSETQRNKGNFPGRFSGRQFSNSRSEMNVSTLELGDSALYLCASSVAWTGAYGYTFGSGTRLTVV.

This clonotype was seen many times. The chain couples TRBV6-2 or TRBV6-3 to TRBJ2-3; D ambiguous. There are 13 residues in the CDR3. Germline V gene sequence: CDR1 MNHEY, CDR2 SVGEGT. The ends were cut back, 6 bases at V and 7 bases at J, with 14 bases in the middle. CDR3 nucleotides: TGTGCCAGCAGCCACCCCGGCTCCTATACGCAGTATTTT. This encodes CASSHPGSYTQYF.

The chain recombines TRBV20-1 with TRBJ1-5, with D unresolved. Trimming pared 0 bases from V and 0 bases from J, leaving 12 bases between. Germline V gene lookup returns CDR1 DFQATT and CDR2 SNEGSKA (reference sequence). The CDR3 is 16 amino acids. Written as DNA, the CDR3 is TGCAGTGCTAGAGATCGCACTAAAAATAGCAATCAGCCCCAGCATTTT. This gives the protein CSARDRTKNSNQPQHF.